One sample yielded the 20 T cell receptor beta chains listed below, sequenced in a study of OX40 agonist ivuxolimab in advanced cancers. Sequencing was performed with immunoSEQ multiplex PCR; in TCRdb, only in-frame clones are kept and a portion is missing. The sample records about 49,000 clones, 75% to 80% being singletons. The sample consisted of CD4+ or CD8+ T cells sorted from blood, taken in a trial of the OX40 agonist ivuxolimab. The source is an adult with an advanced solid tumor such as melanoma, head and neck, liver or kidney cancer.

V usage is TRBV28 and J usage is TRBJ2-3, with TRBD1 identical over 7 bases. The CDR3 sequence is 17 residues long. With V trimmed by 6 bases and J by 2 bases, 14 bases remained unmatched. Looked up from germline, CDR1 is MDHEN and CDR2 is SYDVKM. CDR3 nucleotides: TGTGCCAGCAGGTCATTATACGAGACAGGGTTCACAGATACGCAGTATTTT. This encodes CASRSLYETGFTDTQYF.

The chain employs TRBV11-3 and TRBJ2-7; D possibly corresponds to TRBD2 (5 bases). Between the trimmed V and J ends, which lost 3 bases and 7 bases, there was a span of 16 bases. Germline values: CDR1 SGHNT, CDR2 YENEEA. This CDR3 region has 14 residues. CDR3 residues: CASSFRTFEGEQYF. The CDR3 region has the DNA TGTGCCAGCAGCTTTAGGACTTTTGAGGGAGAGCAGTACTTC.

The chain links TRBV5-1 to TRBJ2-1; 9 bases are shared with TRBD1. There are 17 residues in the CDR3. V trimming: 0 bases; J trimming: 4 bases; junction bases outside the gene matches: 8. The germline V gene has CDR1 SGHRS and CDR2 YFSETQ. The CDR3 DNA reads as TGCGCCAGCAGCTTGGTCGCAGGACAGGGGAAGTACAATGAGCAGTTCTTC. It yields the protein CASSLVAGQGKYNEQFF.

The CDR3 coding sequence is TGTGCCAGCAGCTTAGTGGCTAGCGGGGTAGATACGCAGTATTTT. Amino acids: CASSLVASGVDTQYF. The chain joins TRBV7-2 to TRBJ2-3; TRBD2 aligns across 9 bases. The germline V gene has CDR1 SGHTA and CDR2 FQGNSA. This CDR3 contains 15 residues. Trimming took 1 base from V and 5 from J; bases not matched to a gene: 4.

The chain combines TRBV10-1 with TRBJ2-1; possibly TRBD1 for D (5 bases). The length of the CDR3 is 14 residues. The V gene's germline CDR1 is WNHNN and CDR2 SYGVQD (reference sequence). Trimming stripped 6 bases from V and 4 bases from J, with 13 bases between. For the CDR3, the DNA is TGCGCCAGCAGCAGGGATCGTGCGTACAATGAGCAGTTCTTC. This codes for CASSRDRAYNEQFF.

V is TRBV7-2 and J is TRBJ2-3; D is possibly TRBD2 (7 bases). CDR3 length: 15 amino acids. Trimming stripped 6 bases from V and 3 bases from J, with 16 bases between. The germline gives CDR1 SGHTA, CDR2 FQGNSA. The CDR3: CASRRGGGGTDTQYF. The CDR3 coding sequence is TGTGCCAGCAGACGGGGAGGGGGAGGGACAGATACGCAGTATTTT.

This chain connects TRBV7-9 to TRBJ2-7; TRBD1 is a possible D gene (6 bases). Trimming took 5 bases from V and 2 from J, leaving 10 bases between them. CDR3 length: 13 amino acids. CDR1 and CDR2 from the germline V gene are SEHNR and FQNEAQ (reference sequence). The DNA of the CDR3 is TGTGCCAGCAGCCCTGGGGGCGCCTACGAGCAGTACTTC. Translated: CASSPGGAYEQYF.

The V call is TRBV7-2, the J call TRBJ2-1; D is possibly TRBD2 (6 bases). Trimming cost V 7 bases and J 3 bases, with 19 bases left between them. The CDR3 length is 16 residues. From germline, CDR1 is SGHTA and CDR2 FQGNSA. The CDR3 region has the DNA TGTGCCAGCATCCGTGGGGGGTCCCCGCGCTACAATGAGCAGTTCTTC. This gives the protein CASIRGGSPRYNEQFF.

This clone was seen a single time. This sequence joins TRBV18 and TRBJ2-3, with TRBD2 matching over 11 bases. V gave up 5 bases and J gave up 2 bases; unmatched junction bases: 9. This CDR3 has 17 residues. Germline CDR1 and CDR2: KGHSH and LQKENI. The CDR3 DNA sequence: TGTGCCAGCTCAGATCAGCGACTAGCGGGAAACACAGATACGCAGTATTTT. It is translated as CASSDQRLAGNTDTQYF.

This clone was observed a handful of times. The genes are TRBV4-1 and TRBJ2-2; 15 bases agree with TRBD2. Germline CDR1 MGHRA, CDR2 YSYEKL. The CDR3 runs 17 residues. V shed 4 bases and J 4 bases; nucleotides not matched to a gene: 4. In DNA, the CDR3 is TGCGCCAGCAGCCCGCGGACTAGCGGGAGGGGCACCGGGGAGCTGTTTTTT. Residues: CASSPRTSGRGTGELFF.

The chain links TRBV5-8 to TRBJ1-6, with TRBD1 matching over 10 bases. Germline assignment: CDR1 SGHTS and CDR2 YDEGEE. CDR3 length equals 14 residues. V trimming: 4 bases; J trimming: 9 bases; junction bases outside the gene matches: 4. This CDR3 reads CASSRTGGGSPLHF. CDR3 nucleotides: TGTGCCAGCAGCCGGACAGGGGGTGGTTCACCCCTCCACTTT.

The chain is built from TRBV15 and TRBJ2-5; 9 bases are shared with TRBD2. Germline trimming cut 1 base from V and 3 bases from J; bases unmatched to any gene: 0. CDR3 length: 14 residues. The germline CDR1 and CDR2 sequences are LNHNV and YYDKDF (reference sequence). CDR3 residues: CATSRGLAEETQYF. The CDR3 DNA reads TGTGCCACCAGCAGAGGACTAGCGGAAGAGACCCAGTACTTC.

The J gene is TRBJ2-5, the V gene TRBV2; 12 positions match TRBD1. Trimming cost V 7 bases and J 4 bases; bases outside gene matches: 4. This CDR3 contains 14 residues. Germline CDR1 and CDR2: SNHLY and FYNNEI. CDR3 sequence (DNA): TGTGCCAGCATACGGGACAGGGGGCGAGAGACCCAGTACTTC. Residues: CASIRDRGRETQYF.

The chain employs TRBV28 and TRBJ1-5; TRBD1 aligns across 9 bases. In germline, CDR1 is MDHEN, CDR2 SYDVKM. Trimming cost V 4 bases and J 7 bases; bases outside gene matches: 11. The CDR3 totals 16 residues. The CDR3 DNA sequence: TGTGCCAGCAGTTCCGGGGGACAGGGTGGTTTGCAGCCCCAGCATTTT. Amino acids: CASSSGGQGGLQPQHF.

This clone was counted a few times. The chain employs TRBV9 and TRBJ2-1, with 11 bases aligning to TRBD2. Losses at the gene ends were 0 bases for V and 4 bases for J; bases not matched to a gene: 6. Germline CDR1 is SGDLS and CDR2 is YYNGEE. CDR3 size: 17 residues. The CDR3 DNA follows: TGTGCCAGCAGCGTAGTACTAGCGGGAGTATCGTACAATGAGCAGTTCTTC. Translation: CASSVVLAGVSYNEQFF. The full variable domain, completed using reference TRBV9 and TRBJ2-1, is DSGVTQTPKHLITATGQRVTLRCSPRSGDLSVYWYQQSLDQGLQFLIQYYNGEERAKGNILERFSAQQFPDLHSELNLSSLELGDSALYFCASSVVLAGVSYNEQFFGPGTRLTVL.

The chain employs TRBV19 and TRBJ1-5; D gene uncertain. The germline V gene has CDR1 LNHDA and CDR2 SQIVND (reference sequence). The CDR3 contains 16 residues. With 8 bases removed from V and 4 bases from J, the gap between germline ends came to 21 bases. The CDR3 reads CASADRGYTGNQPQHF. The CDR3 DNA reads TGTGCCAGTGCCGACCGGGGATATACGGGGAATCAGCCCCAGCATTTT.

V and J are TRBV4-2 and TRBJ1-2; TRBD1 might be the D (6 bases). The CDR3 runs 14 residues. Germline-derived CDR1 and CDR2 are LGHNA and YNFKEQ. Trimming cost V 1 base and J 8 bases, with 14 bases left between them. CDR3 loop: CASSQAPGAEGYTF. The CDR3 DNA reads as TGTGCCAGCAGCCAAGCCCCAGGGGCAGAGGGCTACACCTTC.

V is TRBV13 and J is TRBJ1-2; the D is unclear. The germline V gene encodes CDR1 PRHDT and CDR2 FYEKMQ (reference sequence). The CDR3 spans 13 residues. Trimming shortened V by 2 bases and J by 2 bases, and 6 bases separated the two germline ends. This CDR3 reads CASSLRRNYGYTF. The CDR3 nucleotides are TGTGCCAGCAGCTTAAGGAGGAACTATGGCTACACCTTC.

The V call is TRBV9, the J call TRBJ1-2; D remains unclear. This CDR3 contains 15 residues. In germline, CDR1 is SGDLS, CDR2 YYNGEE. The V end was cut by 0 bases, the J end by 5 bases, with 14 bases between. Here the CDR3 reads CASSVGASEHYGYTF. As DNA, the CDR3 is TGTGCCAGCAGCGTAGGAGCCTCAGAGCATTATGGCTACACCTTC.

The chain carries TRBV6-5 and TRBJ2-1; 9 positions agree with TRBD1. This CDR3 contains 14 residues. CDR1 is MNHEY and CDR2 is SVGAGI in the germline V gene. J gave up 3 bases and V 5 bases, and 2 bases lay outside the gene matches. CDR3 residues: CASSPDRGYNEQFF. Here the CDR3 DNA reads TGTGCCAGCAGTCCGGACAGGGGCTACAATGAGCAGTTCTTC.